This passage covers 20 T cell receptor beta chains from one sample sequenced in a study of T cell responses to AZD1222 COVID-19 vaccine. Generated by immunoSEQ multiplex PCR, the TCRdb table keeps only in-frame clones and is missing some. The sample records some 55,000 clones, approximately 88% being singletons. Specimen: peripheral blood, collected on day 0 of AZD1222 vaccination. These receptors all come from an adult in good health.

V usage is TRBV7-2 and J usage is TRBJ2-2; D is unresolved. There are 15 residues in the CDR3. Deletions cut 0 bases from V and 2 bases from J, with 7 bases between. Germline V gene data show CDR1 as SGHTA and CDR2 as FQGNSA. The CDR3 DNA reads as TGTGCCAGCAGCTTAGCAGAACAAAACACCGGGGAGCTGTTTTTT. Its translation: CASSLAEQNTGELFF. The whole variable domain, remainder taken from reference TRBV7-2 and TRBJ2-2, is GAGVSQSPSNKVTEKGKDVELRCDPISGHTALYWYRQSLGQGLEFLIYFQGNSAPDKSGLPSDRFSAERTGGSVSTLTIQRTQQEDSAVYLCASSLAEQNTGELFFGEGSRLTVL.

CDR3 in DNA: TGTGCCAGCTCACAGGCGCCGAGCTCCTACAATGAGCAGTTCTTC. Protein product: CASSQAPSSYNEQFF. V and J are TRBV18 and TRBJ2-1; D is uncertain. The CDR3 contains 15 residues. The germline CDR1 and CDR2 sequences are KGHSH and LQKENI. Trimming removed 4 bases at V and 0 bases at J, with 10 bases between.

The chain is built from TRBV6-5 and TRBJ1-2; the D gene is possibly TRBD1 (6 bases). The CDR3 runs to 15 residues. The germline CDR1 and CDR2 sequences are MNHEY and SVGAGI. V shed 6 bases and J shed 2 bases, with 16 bases lying between them. For the CDR3, the DNA is TGTGCCAGCAGAGATCTCTCAACAGGGAACTATGGCTACACCTTC. Translating gives CASRDLSTGNYGYTF.

This chain connects TRBV6-5 to TRBJ2-1, with a tentative D call TRBD2 (6 bases). Per germline, CDR1 MNHEY and CDR2 SVGAGI. This CDR3 spans 15 amino acids. The V and J ends lost 2 bases and 7 bases respectively, with 15 bases between them. The CDR3, as DNA: TGTGCCAGCAGTTACGTTGGCGGGATGGTGAATGAGCAGTTCTTC. It yields the protein CASSYVGGMVNEQFF.

The chain combines TRBV7-9 with TRBJ2-2; D unresolved. Germline CDR1 and CDR2: SEHNR and FQNEAQ (reference sequence). The CDR3 consists of 14 residues. V was clipped by 5 bases and J by 4 bases, with 11 bases between them. CDR3 amino acids: CASSQVLSTGELFF. The CDR3 DNA reads TGTGCCAGCAGCCAGGTGTTAAGCACCGGGGAGCTGTTTTTT.

The chain is built from TRBV5-1 and TRBJ1-1; TRBD1 agrees at 7 bases. J lost 0 bases, V lost 4 bases, and 9 bases had no gene match. CDR3 length: 16 residues. Germline V gene data show CDR1 as SGHRS and CDR2 as YFSETQ. Written as DNA, the CDR3 is TGCGCCAGCAGCCCCCGGGACAGACAAATGAACACTGAAGCTTTCTTT. Translation: CASSPRDRQMNTEAFF. The variable domain in full, completed from reference TRBV5-1 and TRBJ1-1, reads KAGVTQTPRYLIKTRGQQVTLSCSPISGHRSVSWYQQTPGQGLQFLFEYFSETQRNKGNFPGRFSGRQFSNSRSEMNVSTLELGDSALYLCASSPRDRQMNTEAFFGQGTRLTVV.

The chain uses TRBV6-5 and TRBJ2-7, with no clear D. Germline V gives CDR1 MNHEY, CDR2 SVGAGI. The CDR3 contains 11 residues. V was cut by 7 bases and J by 0 bases, with 4 bases left in between. CDR3 bases: TGTGCCAGCATGGTCTCCTACGAGCAGTACTTC. It translates to CASMVSYEQYF.

The J gene is TRBJ1-2, the V gene TRBV5-1, with D hard to call. This CDR3 spans 14 amino acids. Germline lookup yields CDR1 SGHRS and CDR2 YFSETQ. V dropped 0 bases and J dropped 6 bases, with 12 bases sitting between them. CDR3 protein: CASSLAPGGNGYTF. The CDR3 nucleotides are TGCGCCAGCAGCTTGGCCCCAGGAGGCAATGGCTACACCTTC.

This CDR3 reads CASSINADQPQHF. CDR3 coding DNA: TGTGCCAGCAGCATTAACGCGGATCAGCCCCAGCATTTT. V is TRBV27 and J is TRBJ1-5; D gene ambiguous. This CDR3 region has 13 residues. From germline, CDR1 is MNHEY and CDR2 SMNVEV (reference sequence). V gave up 6 bases and J gave up 5 bases, with 11 bases separating them.

The rearrangement joins TRBV25-1 to TRBJ2-3; weak D call: TRBD2 (6 bases). Germline CDR1 and CDR2: MGHDK and SYGVNS. Between the trimmed V and J ends, which lost 6 bases and 4 bases, there was a span of 14 bases. The CDR3 has 14 residues. For the CDR3, the DNA is TGTGCCAGCAGGGGGGAGCGGGCGGCAGATACGCAGTATTTT. This encodes CASRGERAADTQYF.

In this sample, this clone turned up a few times. CDR3 region: CASSAKIDGGWTEAFF. DNA of the CDR3: TGTGCCAGCTCAGCAAAGATTGACGGGGGATGGACTGAAGCTTTCTTT. The chain has TRBV18 and TRBJ1-1, with D perhaps matching TRBD1 (5 bases). The CDR3 length is 16 residues. V was clipped by 5 bases and J by 5 bases, with 21 bases between them. Germline CDR1 is KGHSH and CDR2 is LQKENI.

The rearrangement links TRBV12-3 or TRBV12-4 to TRBJ1-1; D remains ambiguous. This CDR3 comprises 12 residues. Trimming pared 3 bases from V and 10 bases from J, leaving 12 bases between. CDR3 sequence reads: CASSFTVERAFF. The CDR3 region has the DNA TGTGCCAGCAGTTTCACCGTTGAGCGAGCTTTCTTT.

Only one count was recorded for this clone. This rearrangement joins TRBV2 to TRBJ1-5; D gene uncertain. The CDR3 is 14 residues long. V was pared by 7 bases and J by 4 bases, with 14 bases between. Germline assignment: CDR1 SNHLY and CDR2 FYNNEI. The CDR3 DNA follows: TGTGCCAGCACCCCCCAAATACCGAATCAGCCCCAGCATTTT. This encodes CASTPQIPNQPQHF.

This clone appeared a single time. The chain carries TRBV5-6 and TRBJ2-3; possible D gene TRBD2, 6 bases. The CDR3 totals 15 residues. The germline V gene encodes CDR1 SGHDT and CDR2 YYEEEE. V was shortened by 4 bases and J by 5 bases, with 17 bases between the two germline ends. Here the CDR3 reads CASSRNGGPRDTQYF. The CDR3 DNA follows: TGTGCCAGCAGCCGAAACGGGGGACCGCGAGATACGCAGTATTTT.

The gene calls are TRBV6-1 and TRBJ1-4; D remains ambiguous. This CDR3 has 16 amino acids. Germline CDR1 MNHNS, CDR2 SASEGT. V gave up 1 base and J gave up 5 bases, with 14 bases separating them. CDR3 sequence reads: CASSEGPPRENEKLFF. CDR3 in DNA: TGTGCCAGCAGTGAAGGCCCTCCCAGAGAGAATGAAAAACTGTTTTTT.

V usage is TRBV5-6 and J usage is TRBJ2-2, with TRBD2 matching 14 bases. The CDR3 has 19 amino acids. Unmatched junction bases numbered 13, after V lost 4 bases and J lost 5 bases. Germline CDR1 is SGHDT and CDR2 is YYEEEE. The chain's CDR3 is CASSDGTSGSSWGTGELFF. CDR3 coding DNA: TGTGCCAGCAGCGACGGGACTAGCGGGAGCAGTTGGGGGACCGGGGAGCTGTTTTTT.

This chain connects TRBV6-5 to TRBJ1-1; 8 bases line up with TRBD1. Germline values: CDR1 MNHEY, CDR2 SVGAGI. V was pared by 5 bases and J by 8 bases, with 7 bases of the junction left unmatched. The CDR3 is made up of 13 amino acids. The CDR3 region has the DNA TGTGCCAGCAGTAGATACAGGGGGGGCGAAGCTTTCTTT. This translates into CASSRYRGGEAFF.

This clone was seen a single time. CDR3 coding DNA: TGTGCCAGCAGCCTCGCATCGGGTTACCGCTATGGCTACACCTTC. Translating gives CASSLASGYRYGYTF. The rearrangement uses TRBV27 and TRBJ1-2; D remains unclear. This CDR3 is 15 amino acids long. Germline lookup yields CDR1 MNHEY and CDR2 SMNVEV (reference sequence). V was cut by 6 bases and J by 4 bases, with 18 bases left in between.

The DNA of the CDR3 is TGTGCCAGCAGCCGGGGGGGCACCGGGGAGCTGTTTTTT. It yields the protein CASSRGGTGELFF. The chain couples TRBV3-1 (or the pseudogene TRBV3-2) to TRBJ2-2; 7 bases agree with TRBD2. This CDR3 spans 13 amino acids. CDR1 is LGHDT, CDR2 YNNKEL, per germline (reference sequence). Trimming took 4 bases from V and 4 from J; bases not matched to a gene: 0.

V usage is TRBV10-1 and J usage is TRBJ2-1; D remains ambiguous. The CDR3 is 12 residues long. CDR1 and CDR2 (germline): WNHNN, SYGVQD (reference sequence). Trimming pared 4 bases from V and 5 bases from J, leaving 6 bases between. The CDR3 reads CASSGTDNEQFF. Written as DNA, the CDR3 is TGCGCCAGCAGTGGGACCGACAATGAGCAGTTCTTC.